This TCR beta chain was sequenced during a study of cytotoxic CD8 clonotypes in ibrutinib-treated CLL. Deletions cut 2 bases from V and 4 bases from J, with 8 bases between. CDR3 length: 13 residues. Looked up from germline, CDR1 is LNHDA and CDR2 is SQIVND (reference sequence). A word on this clone: The antigen is unknown.

Findings and caveats of the study: Relative to age-matched healthy donors, clonality at baseline was higher, and it tracked circulating CD8+ T-cell counts.

Clones were read by immunoSEQ multiplex PCR, and TCRdb kept only the in-frame ones, dropping some. The table lists over 40,000 clones, around four fifths of them singletons. This sample comprised PBMCs, obtained after 24 months of ibrutinib treatment. The chain is built from TRBV19 and TRBJ1-2; D is unresolved. This TCR came from a human donor with chronic lymphocytic leukemia. The CDR3 DNA sequence: TGTGCCAGTAGTATAAAACTTGGCTATGGCTACACCTTC. Its protein product is CASSIKLGYGYTF.